This note documents a single T cell receptor (beta chain) sequence. The V gene's germline CDR1 is SGHTA and CDR2 FQGNSA. Trimming removed 5 bases from V and 7 bases from J, with 15 bases in between. The CDR3 loop spans 13 amino acids. The data belong to a study of cytomegalovirus exposure and HLA in healthy donors. The primer mix had 60 Vbeta and 13 Jbeta primers. The table came from immunoSEQ multiplex PCR; TCRdb's copy has only in-frame clones and leaves some out. Here the sample spans around 140,000 clones, approximately 78% being singletons. This clonotype originated in a woman aged 45-60 years in good health and CMV-seropositive. J is TRBJ2-7 and V is TRBV7-2; a weak D match, TRBD2 (7 bases). Sequencing was performed on PBMCs. CDR3 in DNA: TGTGCCAGCAGCATCCCCGGGGGGCTGGAGCAGTACTTC. The encoded protein is CASSIPGGLEQYF.